This T cell receptor (beta chain) was captured by sequencing in a study of blood T cells in healthy people across ages (dated by TCRdb to 2013 to 2016). General notes on the study: Template switching captured roughly one uniquely barcoded TCR beta cDNA molecule per two T cells in model experiments. The study measured age-related changes in TCR beta repertoire diversity using deep sequencing normalized with unique cDNA molecular identifiers. To avoid experimental bias, donors of different ages were spread randomly across the sequencing lanes. Four age groups were formed from the donors: young (average roughly 16 years), middle-aged (around 37), aged (about 62) and long-lived (82). For two donors (one aged 18 to 30 and one aged 80 or older), the study analyzed two additional independent replicas of 1 million unique cDNA reads from the same blood draw. Paper-wide results and their limitations: Estimates of total diversity based on one million sequenced T cells were regarded as lower bounds and as underestimates. Observed TCR beta diversity per million T cells fell roughly linearly with age, and a significant reduction was already apparent by age around 39. The long-lived group showed more naive CD4+ T cells, fewer expanded clones and increased TCR diversity than the aged group, suggesting age selection. Because profiling used bulk unsorted PBMCs, naive and antigen-experienced compartments could not be compared conclusively. The percentage of naive T cells measured by flow cytometry correlated strongly with observed TCR beta diversity. Because the CMV infection status of the donors was unknown, age-related changes in expanded clonotypes may potentially have been confounded.

V has 7 bases trimmed and J has 4 bases trimmed; junction bases matching no gene number 5. Inclusive of the bounding cysteine and phenylalanine, the CDR3 is 13 residues long. The kept DNA is CDR3 alone, 39 bases in frame from the first base. Via the germline V gene, CDR1 is MNHEY and CDR2 SVGAGI. Note on this clonotype: The antigen this receptor binds is unknown. Base qualities are not recorded, but no much larger clone differs from it by a single base.

The roughly 39 donors, aged about 6 to 100 years, were systemically healthy Caucasian individuals from Russia. Approximately 9.3 milliliters of peripheral blood were drawn from each donor into EDTA-treated Vacutainer tubes. Ficoll-Paque density-gradient centrifugation was used to isolate PBMCs, with at least 6.5 million per sample. Trizol reagent was used to extract total RNA from PBMCs, with at least 5 micrograms per sample. For every donor, flow cytometry on a PBMC aliquot measured the percentage of naive CD45RAhigh/CD27high T cells. The library was built by means of 5' RACE. Sequencing used an Illumina HiSeq 2500. A second PCR of roughly 6 to 12 cycles was performed with a sample-barcoded 5' primer and a J-beta primer mix. A unique molecular identifier was introduced onto each TCR beta cDNA molecule by a template-switch 5' adaptor carrying 12 random nucleotides. Each sample yielded at least 3 million CDR3-containing paired-end reads. All of the RNA was converted into first-strand cDNA using the Mint cDNA synthesis kit, with a TRBC-specific oligonucleotide serving as the primer. All cDNA was treated with uracil-DNA glycosylase and then went through a first 18-cycle PCR with the universal primers M1SS and BC2_uni_R. Regarding the original processing steps: For normalization, 1 million high-quality reads, each with a distinct molecular identifier, were randomly selected from each sample. Instead of being binned into consensus sequences, reads with shared molecular identifiers were discarded. CDR3 identification, clonotype clustering and error correction used MiTCR with a Q25 quality threshold and the strictest error-elimination algorithm. Lower-bound total TCR beta diversity was estimated with a nonparametric unseen species model using Euler transformation. The public sequencing data were trimmed at Q25 with fastp and processed into clonotypes with MiXCR by TCRdb, which kept only in-frame beta chains. Each CDR3 protein gets just one entry, which takes the most common genes and DNA from the rows behind it. TCRdb's processing, not the authors', yielded these V and J calls. A total of 600,000 to 800,000 distinct CDR3 sequences appear in this sample, around 50% of them only once. The ten most abundant clones make up approximately 13% of the sample.

The TCR was taken from a woman of 80 years or more in good health. Recombination joined TRBV6-5 with TRBJ2-3; TRBD2 lines up with 7 middle nucleotides. Source material: blood. This receptor has the CDR3 CASMAGVPDTQYF. In nucleotide form, the sequence is TGTGCCAGCATGGCGGGAGTCCCAGATACGCAGTATTTT.